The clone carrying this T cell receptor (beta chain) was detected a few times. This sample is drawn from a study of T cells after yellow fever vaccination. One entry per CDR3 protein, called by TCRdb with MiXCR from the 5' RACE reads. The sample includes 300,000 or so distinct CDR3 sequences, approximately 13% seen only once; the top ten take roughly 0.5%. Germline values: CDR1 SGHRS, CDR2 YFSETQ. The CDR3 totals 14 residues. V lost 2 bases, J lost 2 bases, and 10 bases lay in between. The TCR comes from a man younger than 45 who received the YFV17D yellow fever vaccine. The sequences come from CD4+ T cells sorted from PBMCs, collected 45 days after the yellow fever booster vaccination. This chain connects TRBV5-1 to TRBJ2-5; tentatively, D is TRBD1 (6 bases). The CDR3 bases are TGCGCCAGCAGCTTCGGACAGTTACAAGAGACCCAGTACTTC. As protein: CASSFGQLQETQYF.